This is a list of T cell receptor beta chains from one sample in a study of T cells expressing NK-cell markers. TCRdb reprocessed the 5' RACE reads and keeps a single row for each CDR3 protein, giving no DNA. This sample's table has 150,000 or so distinct CDR3 sequences. The sample was blood T cells: a sorted CD56 or NKG2C T cell subset, CD4+ or CD8+ T cells, or bulk PBMC T cells (not recorded which). These receptors were taken from a woman in her forties or fifties in good health. The CDR3 runs from the conserved cysteine through the conserved F or W.

len	j_gene	v_gene	CDR3aa
15	TRBJ2-1	TRBV27	CASSSSSLASYEQFF
14	TRBJ2-7	TRBV12-3/TRBV12-4	CASSLGGGFYEQYF
14	TRBJ1-5	TRBV10-3	CAISEPPPNQPQHF
15	TRBJ2-7	TRBV20-1	CSARDHGLAGPEQYF
14	TRBJ2-5	TRBV10-2	CASGLAGVKETQYF
14	TRBJ2-1	TRBV9	CASTAGLAGGDQFF
15	TRBJ2-7	TRBV7-9	CASSLVAGVPDEQYF
15	TRBJ2-1	TRBV6-6	CASSHPKSVDGEQFF
13	TRBJ2-7	TRBV12-3/TRBV12-4	CASTQGRGDEQYF
15	TRBJ2-1	TRBV7-9	CASSPYPGGNNEQFF
17	TRBJ2-4	TRBV20-1	CSARRPGADRAKNIQYF
13	TRBJ2-7	TRBV7-9	CASSRSTDYEQYF
14	TRBJ2-1	TRBV29-1	CSVVDRGSINEQFF
15	TRBJ2-2	TRBV19	CASSRQGQNTGELFF
13	TRBJ2-7	TRBV11-2	CASSLVSGNEQYF
13	TRBJ2-5	TRBV7-9	CASSLAEQETQYF
18	TRBJ2-1	TRBV6-5	CASSGNSRDLVRINEQFF
14	TRBJ2-7	TRBV25-1	CASSESGGLVEQYF
11	TRBJ2-1	TRBV24-1	CATQNRDEQFF
14	TRBJ2-7	TRBV24-1	CATAPGTGGYEQYF
14	TRBJ2-5	TRBV2	CASSESAYQETQYF
14	TRBJ2-7	TRBV5-1	CASGGGVEHYEQYF